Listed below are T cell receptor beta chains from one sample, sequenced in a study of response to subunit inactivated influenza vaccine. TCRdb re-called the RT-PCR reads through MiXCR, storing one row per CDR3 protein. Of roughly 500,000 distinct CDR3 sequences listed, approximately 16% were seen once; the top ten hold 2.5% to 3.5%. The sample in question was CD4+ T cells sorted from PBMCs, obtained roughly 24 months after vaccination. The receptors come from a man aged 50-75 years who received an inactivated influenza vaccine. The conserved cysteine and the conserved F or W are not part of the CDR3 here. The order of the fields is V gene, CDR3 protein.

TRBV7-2,ASSLVIGGAGNQPQH
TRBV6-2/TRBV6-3,ASRVGLATALRTDTQY
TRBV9,ASSVEGPVAEAF
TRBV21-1,ASSKKRRQGASGANVLT
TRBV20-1,SARVPGNNEQF
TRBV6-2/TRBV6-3,ASSYRDRNPGNTIY
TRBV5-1,ASSSGLLRSYNEQF
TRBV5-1,ASSLSGIADTGELF
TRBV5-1,ASSLKGSGGDTQY
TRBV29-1,SVEPGRDYNEQF
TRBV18,ASSPRDTLDEQF